Below are 22 T cell receptor beta chains sequenced from a single sample in a study of long-term antiretroviral therapy in people with HIV. Assay version v3.0 of immunoSEQ was used, and it was run at survey level. Assay used: immunoSEQ multiplex PCR; TCRdb lists only in-frame clones, some missing. Of 25,000 to 30,000 clones in the sample, over 85% were seen once. Sequencing used unsorted PBMCs, obtained about 6.5 years after starting antiretroviral therapy. The receptors here all came from a woman in her thirties or forties with HIV.

The rearrangement uses TRBV7-2 and TRBJ2-3; 9 bases agree with TRBD2. The CDR3 totals 16 residues. V dropped 0 bases and J dropped 0; count of bases not matched to a gene: 1. Germline V gene sequence: CDR1 SGHTA, CDR2 FQGNSA. The CDR3 sequence is CASSLASGGSTDTQYF. CDR3 sequence (DNA): TGTGCCAGCAGCTTAGCTAGCGGGGGTAGCACAGATACGCAGTATTTT.

V and J are TRBV29-1 and TRBJ1-6, with a weak D call TRBD1 (5 bases). Germline lookup yields CDR1 SQVTM and CDR2 ANQGSEA. V shed 7 bases and J shed 4 bases, with 14 bases lying between them. The CDR3 covers 14 residues. The DNA of the CDR3 is TGCAGCGCCTCGGACGACAGATATAATTCACCCCTCCACTTT. Protein sequence: CSASDDRYNSPLHF.

The chain links TRBV30 to TRBJ1-2; perhaps TRBD1 as D (5 bases). V gave up 0 bases and J gave up 4 bases, with 12 bases separating them. The CDR3 extends over 14 amino acids. Germline-derived CDR1 and CDR2 are GTSNPN and SVGIG (reference sequence). The chain's CDR3 is CAWSVGGAGYGYTF. In nucleotides, the CDR3 is TGTGCCTGGAGTGTCGGCGGGGCCGGCTATGGCTACACCTTC.

In its sample, this clone was seen once. The rearrangement uses TRBV6-5 and TRBJ2-3; no reliable D call. CDR3 size: 15 residues. Germline CDR1 is MNHEY and CDR2 is SVGAGI. The V and J ends lost 0 bases and 9 bases respectively, with 16 bases between them. CDR3 bases: TGTGCCAGCAGTTACTCGAGTCACATAGAAGACACGCAGTATTTT. Translating gives CASSYSSHIEDTQYF.

CDR3 region: CASSKDGSGGLLGGSYEQYF. The CDR3 nucleotides are TGTGCCAGCAGTAAAGATGGGAGCGGGGGGCTTCTCGGCGGGTCCTACGAGCAGTACTTC. V gene TRBV6-1 combines with J gene TRBJ2-7; 9 nucleotides align to TRBD2. Germline lookup yields CDR1 MNHNS and CDR2 SASEGT. The CDR3 runs to 20 residues. V lost 5 bases to trimming and J lost 1 base; unmatched junction nucleotides: 21.

This clone was counted only a few times. The V call is TRBV6-1, the J call TRBJ2-3; 8 bases agree with TRBD2. V shed 3 bases and J 2 bases; nucleotides not matched to a gene: 7. The CDR3 runs 16 residues. The germline V gene has CDR1 MNHNS and CDR2 SASEGT. CDR3 bases: TGTGCCAGCAGTGAGAGACGGGGGGGCGACACAGATACGCAGTATTTT. Protein product: CASSERRGGDTDTQYF.

The chain is built from TRBV15 and TRBJ1-6; no clear D gene. V was trimmed by 3 bases and J by 7 bases, leaving 7 bases between them. This CDR3 spans 13 amino acids. The V gene's germline CDR1 is LNHNV and CDR2 YYDKDF (reference sequence). The CDR3 loop is CATSSLQNSPLHF. CDR3 nucleotide sequence: TGTGCCACCAGCAGTTTACAGAATTCACCCCTCCACTTT. The full variable domain, with the rest looked up from reference TRBV15 and TRBJ1-6, is DAMVIQNPRYQVTQFGKPVTLSCSQTLNHNVMYWYQQKSSQAPKLLFHYYDKDFNNEADTPDNFQSRRPNTSFCFLDIRSPGLGDTAMYLCATSSLQNSPLHFGNGTRLTVT.

This sequence joins TRBV30 and TRBJ1-1; D is ambiguous. The V end was cut by 1 base, the J end by 12 bases, with 12 bases between. CDR1 and CDR2 from the germline V gene are GTSNPN and SVGIG (reference sequence). The CDR3 length is 11 residues. For the CDR3, the DNA is TGTGCCTGGAGTGGAAGGACCGAATCTTTCTTT. Translation gives CAWSGRTESFF.

The genes are TRBV7-2 and TRBJ2-7; D tentatively fits TRBD1 or TRBD2 (5 bases each). Germline CDR1 SGHTA, CDR2 FQGNSA. The V end lost 5 bases, the J end lost 9 bases, and 11 bases lay between the germline ends. This CDR3 comprises 11 residues. CDR3 loop: CASSGGGGQYF. CDR3 sequence (DNA): TGTGCCAGCAGCGGTGGGGGTGGGCAGTACTTC.

The chain couples TRBV25-1 to TRBJ1-2; 7 bases are a match to TRBD1. The CDR3 runs to 16 residues. In germline, CDR1 is MGHDK, CDR2 SYGVNS. V was clipped by 3 bases and J by 3 bases; unmatched bases: 10. CDR3 in amino acids: CASSDKYPGQHYGYTF. The CDR3 DNA reads TGTGCCAGCAGTGACAAATATCCGGGACAGCACTATGGCTACACCTTC.

The V call is TRBV10-3, the J call TRBJ2-5, with D perhaps given as TRBD1 or TRBD2 (7 bases each). The germline V and J ends were trimmed by 0 bases and 3 bases, with 14 bases remaining between them. From germline, CDR1 is ENHRY and CDR2 SYGVKD. This CDR3 comprises 16 residues. CDR3 sequence (DNA): TGTGCCATCAGTGAGTCCTTGACAGGGAGGGAAGAGACCCAGTACTTC. It yields the protein CAISESLTGREETQYF.

This clone occurred once. The chain joins TRBV4-1 to TRBJ2-3; D remains ambiguous. The germline V and J ends were trimmed by 2 bases and 3 bases, with 15 bases remaining between them. Germline V gene sequence: CDR1 MGHRA, CDR2 YSYEKL. This CDR3 is built from 16 residues. The CDR3 nucleotides are TGCGCCAGCAGCCAAAGACCATTTTTATTGACAGATACGCAGTATTTT. Translated, it gives CASSQRPFLLTDTQYF.

The chain uses TRBV11-3 and TRBJ2-3; D is unclear. Trimming took 2 bases from V and 5 from J, leaving 8 bases between them. Germline loops: CDR1 SGHNT, CDR2 YENEEA. The CDR3 covers 13 residues. CDR3 bases: TGTGCCAGCAGCTTAAGGGAAGGAGATACGCAGTATTTT. It encodes CASSLREGDTQYF.

The chain employs TRBV9 and TRBJ2-1; 9 nucleotides agree with TRBD1. Germline CDR1 is SGDLS and CDR2 is YYNGEE. This CDR3 has 18 amino acids. V lost 3 bases to trimming and J lost 4 bases; unmatched junction nucleotides: 14. CDR3 loop: CASSAQLPTGGLYNEQFF. Here the CDR3 DNA reads TGTGCCAGCAGCGCCCAACTACCGACAGGGGGGCTGTACAATGAGCAGTTCTTC.

This clone was seen a few times. V is TRBV5-1 and J is TRBJ1-2; D call uncertain. The CDR3 length is 12 residues. Germline V lookup: CDR1 SGHRS, CDR2 YFSETQ. V lost 2 bases to trimming and J lost 5 bases, with 7 bases between them. The CDR3 loop is CASSFGQYGYTF. CDR3 sequence (DNA): TGCGCCAGCAGCTTCGGGCAGTATGGCTACACCTTC. Filled out from reference TRBV5-1 and TRBJ1-2, the complete variable domain reads KAGVTQTPRYLIKTRGQQVTLSCSPISGHRSVSWYQQTPGQGLQFLFEYFSETQRNKGNFPGRFSGRQFSNSRSEMNVSTLELGDSALYLCASSFGQYGYTFGSGTRLTVV.

This chain connects TRBV30 to TRBJ1-2, with a weak D call TRBD1 (6 bases). The CDR3 runs to 13 residues. Germline CDR1 reads GTSNPN; CDR2 reads SVGIG (reference sequence). Trimming took 5 bases from V and 0 from J, leaving 10 bases between them. The CDR3 sequence is CAWEGDSNYGYTF. In DNA, the CDR3 is TGTGCCTGGGAGGGGGATTCTAACTATGGCTACACCTTC.

The V and J genes are TRBV19 and TRBJ2-5; 7 bases are a match to TRBD1. CDR1 is LNHDA and CDR2 is SQIVND in the germline V gene (reference sequence). Trimming at V came to 5 bases and at J to 4 bases, leaving 4 bases not matched to a gene. The CDR3 is made up of 13 amino acids. CDR3 coding DNA: TGTGCCAGTAGTCTCAGACAGGGAGAGACCCAGTACTTC. It translates to CASSLRQGETQYF. The variable domain in full, with the rest retrieved from reference TRBV19 and TRBJ2-5, is DGGITQSPKYLFRKEGQNVTLSCEQNLNHDAMYWYRQDPGQGLRLIYYSQIVNDFQKGDIAEGYSVSREKKESFPLTVTSAQKNPTAFYLCASSLRQGETQYFGPGTRLLVL.

The chain has TRBV11-2 and TRBJ2-7; D possibly corresponds to TRBD1 (5 bases). Germline CDR1 and CDR2: SGHAT and FQNNGV. The CDR3 totals 14 residues. Trimming removed 5 bases from V and 3 bases from J, with 14 bases in between. CDR3 coding DNA: TGTGCCAGCAGCCGACAGAGAAACAACTACGAGCAGTACTTC. Its translation is CASSRQRNNYEQYF.

The chain recombines TRBV2 with TRBJ2-5; D uncertain. Germline V gives CDR1 SNHLY, CDR2 FYNNEI. V lost 5 bases and J lost 2, with 18 bases in between. This CDR3 is 16 amino acids long. The CDR3, as DNA: TGTGCCAGCAGTACCGGACCACTTTACTTACAAGAGACCCAGTACTTC. Protein: CASSTGPLYLQETQYF.

V and J are TRBV6-5 and TRBJ2-7, with D possibly being TRBD1 (6 bases). The germline gives CDR1 MNHEY, CDR2 SVGAGI. V was clipped by 0 bases and J by 4 bases, with 13 bases between them. This CDR3 has 15 residues. CDR3 sequence (DNA): TGTGCCAGCAGTTACTCAACAGGGATGGGGTACGAGCAGTACTTC. It codes for CASSYSTGMGYEQYF.

V and J are TRBV19 and TRBJ1-1; TRBD1 is a possible D gene (5 bases). Germline V gene data show CDR1 as LNHDA and CDR2 as SQIVND (reference sequence). CDR3 length: 14 residues. V was clipped by 7 bases and J by 2 bases, with 14 bases between them. CDR3 sequence reads: CASKPGPSNTEAFF. The DNA of the CDR3 is TGTGCCAGTAAACCGGGACCCTCCAACACTGAAGCTTTCTTT.

This clone is a singleton in its sample. The V and J genes are TRBV6-6 and TRBJ2-5; D is unresolved. The CDR3 extends over 11 amino acids. CDR1 and CDR2 from the germline V gene are MNHNY and SVGAGI (reference sequence). With 3 bases removed from V and 3 bases from J, the gap between germline ends came to 2 bases. Written as DNA, the CDR3 is TGTGCCAGCAGTTATGAAGAGACCCAGTACTTC. This codes for CASSYEETQYF.